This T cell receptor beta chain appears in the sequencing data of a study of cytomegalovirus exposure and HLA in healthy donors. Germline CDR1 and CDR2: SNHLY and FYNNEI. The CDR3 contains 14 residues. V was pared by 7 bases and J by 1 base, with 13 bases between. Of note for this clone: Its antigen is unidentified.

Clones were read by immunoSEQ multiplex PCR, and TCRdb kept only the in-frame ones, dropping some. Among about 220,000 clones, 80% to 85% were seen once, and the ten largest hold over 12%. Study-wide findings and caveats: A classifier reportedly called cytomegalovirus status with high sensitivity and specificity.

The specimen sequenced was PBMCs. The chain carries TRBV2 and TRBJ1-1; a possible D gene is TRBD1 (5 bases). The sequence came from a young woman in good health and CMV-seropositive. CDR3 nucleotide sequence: TGTGCCAGCATTGTGGGGGAGGCGAACACTGAAGCTTTCTTT. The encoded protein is CASIVGEANTEAFF. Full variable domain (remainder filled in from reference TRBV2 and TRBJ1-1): EPEVTQTPSHQVTQMGQEVILRCVPISNHLYFYWYRQILGQKVEFLVSFYNNEISEKSEIFDDQFSVERPDGSNFTLKIRSTKLEDSAMYFCASIVGEANTEAFFGQGTRLTVV.